One sample yielded the 6 T cell receptor beta chains listed below, sequenced in a study of human T cells and chemical hapten exposure. TCRdb reprocessed the RACE reads with MiXCR, giving one entry per CDR3 protein. The sample consists of approximately 84,000 distinct CDR3 sequences, roughly 10% of them appearing once. Time point in this sample: patch test 2, 6 weeks after DPC sensitization. The treatment is: therapeutic diphenylcyclopropenone sensitization with weekly scalp DPC. The material sequenced was whole blood, taken in connection with sensitization to the hapten diphenylcyclopropenone (DPC). The receptors originated from a woman younger than 45 with alopecia areata. Some clones in this sample may be carry-over from other donors' samples.

V and J are TRBV6-5 and TRBJ2-3; tentatively, D is TRBD2 (6 bases). The CDR3 runs to 14 residues. V lost 6 bases, J lost 5 bases, and 15 bases lay in between. The germline V gene has CDR1 MNHEY and CDR2 SVGAGI. CDR3 bases: TGTGCCAGCAGCCTCCGCCTAGCGCAAGATACGCAGTATTTT. It specifies CASSLRLAQDTQYF.

This clonotype was seen many times. The chain combines TRBV11-2 with TRBJ2-3; 8 positions match TRBD2. CDR3 length: 16 residues. V lost 4 bases and J lost 3; bases outside the gene matches: 9. Germline lookup yields CDR1 SGHAT and CDR2 FQNNGV. The CDR3 region is CASSSTTGGSTDTQYF. The CDR3 nucleotides read TGTGCCAGCAGCTCCACCACGGGGGGGTCGACAGATACGCAGTATTTT.

This clonotype was observed at least ten times. J is TRBJ2-3 and V is TRBV27; D gene uncertain. The CDR3 has 14 residues. V lost 6 bases and J 2 bases, leaving 12 bases between the germline ends. The germline CDR1 and CDR2 sequences are MNHEY and SMNVEV (reference sequence). Written as DNA, the CDR3 is TGTGCCAGCAGGTTTGCCCCCTTCACAGATACGCAGTATTTT. Translation: CASRFAPFTDTQYF.

There are many counts of this clonotype. The gene calls are TRBV19 and TRBJ1-1; tentative D call: TRBD1 (5 bases). The V end lost 8 bases, the J end lost 4 bases, and 11 bases lay between the germline ends. CDR3 length equals 12 residues. CDR1 is LNHDA and CDR2 is SQIVND in the germline V gene (reference sequence). The CDR3 sequence: CASGGFGTEAFF. The CDR3 nucleotides read TGTGCCAGTGGGGGGTTTGGCACTGAAGCTTTCTTT. The full variable domain, its missing parts supplied by reference TRBV19 and TRBJ1-1, is DGGITQSPKYLFRKEGQNVTLSCEQNLNHDAMYWYRQDPGQGLRLIYYSQIVNDFQKGDIAEGYSVSREKKESFPLTVTSAQKNPTAFYLCASGGFGTEAFFGQGTRLTVV.

The V call is TRBV30, the J call TRBJ1-3, with D perhaps matching TRBD1 (6 bases). CDR3 size: 13 residues. The ends were cut back, 2 bases at V and 4 bases at J, with 9 bases in the middle. CDR1 and CDR2 from the germline V gene are GTSNPN and SVGIG (reference sequence). CDR3 sequence reads: CAWSFDRGNTIYF. The CDR3, as DNA: TGTGCCTGGAGTTTCGACAGGGGAAACACCATATATTTT.

At least ten counts were recorded for this clonotype. The V call is TRBV29-1, the J call TRBJ2-3; 8 positions agree with TRBD2. This CDR3 contains 15 residues. From germline, CDR1 is SQVTM and CDR2 ANQGSEA. V lost 3 bases to trimming and J lost 5 bases; unmatched junction nucleotides: 10. The CDR3 sequence: CSVEGEAGVGDTQYF. CDR3 nucleotides: TGCAGCGTTGAGGGAGAAGCGGGGGTGGGAGATACGCAGTATTTT.